What follows are 9 T cell receptor beta chains derived from one specimen sequenced in a study of blood T cells in healthy people across ages. A second PCR, run for roughly 7 to 12 cycles, used a sample-barcoded 5' primer plus a J-beta primer mix. TCRdb re-called the 5' RACE reads with MiXCR, one entry per CDR3 protein. The repertoire has roughly 2 million distinct CDR3 sequences, 49% of them found once; the top ten carry approximately 2.1%. The sequenced material came from blood. The receptor source for this set is a woman between 35 and 50 years old in good health.

This clonotype was seen once. The chain combines TRBV6-2 or TRBV6-3 with TRBJ1-4; 7 bases are shared with TRBD1. The V gene's germline CDR1 is MNHEY and CDR2 SVGEGT. The V gene end was trimmed by 11 bases and the J gene end by 4 bases; junction bases not matched to a gene: 22. The CDR3 is 18 amino acids. Here the CDR3 DNA reads TGTGCCGCTAGTCCACATAGGGGGCTTGGACGGTTTAATGAAAAACTGTTTTTT. Amino acid sequence: CAASPHRGLGRFNEKLFF.

The CDR3 nucleotides read TGTGCCAGCAGGCCGATAGCGGGTACGGTAGATACGCAGTATTTT. Amino acids: CASRPIAGTVDTQYF. This chain uses TRBV11-2 with TRBJ2-3; 7 nucleotides match TRBD2. This CDR3 is built from 15 residues. V was clipped by 6 bases and J by 5 bases; unmatched bases: 11. Per germline, CDR1 SGHAT and CDR2 FQNNGV.

The rearrangement joins TRBV24-1 to TRBJ1-2; the D gene is possibly TRBD1 (5 bases). Trimming shortened V by 3 bases and J by 2 bases, and 21 bases separated the two germline ends. Germline values: CDR1 KGHDR, CDR2 SFDVKD. The CDR3 extends over 18 amino acids. The CDR3 sequence: CATSDAPGTSTVNYGYTF. In DNA form, the CDR3 reads TGTGCCACCAGTGATGCTCCCGGGACCTCGACCGTAAACTATGGCTACACCTTC.

The chain has TRBV20-1 and TRBJ1-2; 7 bases are shared with TRBD1. The J segment lost 0 bases and the V segment lost 0 bases, leaving 7 bases of the junction unmatched. There are 16 residues in the CDR3. Per germline, CDR1 DFQATT and CDR2 SNEGSKA (reference sequence). The chain's CDR3 is CSARDQFGTANYGYTF. The CDR3 coding sequence is TGCAGTGCTAGAGATCAATTTGGGACAGCTAACTATGGCTACACCTTC.

The chain employs TRBV7-8 and TRBJ2-3, with 9 bases fitting TRBD1. CDR3 length equals 15 residues. Germline assignment: CDR1 SGHVS and CDR2 FQNEAQ. Germline trimming cut 5 bases from V and 3 bases from J; bases unmatched to any gene: 6. The CDR3 DNA is TGTGCCAGCAGCACCTGTGGACAGGGGACAGATACGCAGTATTTT. Its translation is CASSTCGQGTDTQYF.

This clonotype was observed many times. CDR3 nucleotides: TGTGCCAGCAGCTTAGACAGGGTCGGTGGCTACACCTTC. Its translation is CASSLDRVGGYTF. The genes are TRBV7-2 and TRBJ1-2; maybe TRBD1 (6 bases). The CDR3 length is 13 residues. Germline CDR1 and CDR2: SGHTA and FQGNSA. V was clipped by 1 base and J by 7 bases, with 10 bases between them.

J is TRBJ1-4 and V is TRBV7-9; tentatively, D is TRBD1 (6 bases). The germline V and J ends were trimmed by 4 bases and 4 bases, with 10 bases remaining between them. The CDR3 consists of 14 residues. In germline, CDR1 is SEHNR, CDR2 FQNEAQ (reference sequence). The CDR3 DNA follows: TGTGCCAGCAGCTCCTGGACAGTTAATGAAAAACTGTTTTTT. It yields the protein CASSSWTVNEKLFF.

There are a few counts of this clonotype. The gene calls are TRBV20-1 and TRBJ1-5; TRBD1 is a possible D gene (6 bases). This CDR3 spans 15 amino acids. V lost 0 bases and J 7 bases, leaving 16 bases between the germline ends. Germline V gene data show CDR1 as DFQATT and CDR2 as SNEGSKA (reference sequence). CDR3 DNA sequence: TGCAGTGCTAGAGATCGAGTATCGGGGGCGCAGCCCCAGCATTTT. Its protein product is CSARDRVSGAQPQHF.

J is TRBJ2-3 and V is TRBV20-1; 8 bases map to TRBD2. In germline, CDR1 is DFQATT, CDR2 SNEGSKA (reference sequence). The V and J ends lost 5 bases and 8 bases, in that order; junction bases with no gene match: 12. The CDR3 is 14 amino acids. The CDR3 loop reads CSAFIAGGDSTQYF. DNA for the CDR3: TGCAGTGCTTTTATTGCGGGGGGCGACAGTACGCAGTATTTT.